The count of the clone carrying this T cell receptor beta chain is one. This entry is derived from a study of blood T cell repertoires in COVID-19. Across the study: Both acute and convalescent COVID-19 samples were obtained from the United States, Italy and Spain. In each case, the material was cDNA or gDNA derived from T cells, B-cell-depleted T cells, or PBMCs.

As handled by the study authors: Estimated nucleated cell counts came from reference gene primer amplification. Assay used: immunoSEQ multiplex PCR; TCRdb lists only in-frame clones, some missing. Clone size and V and J calls were adopted from that table, with D and trimming inferred from the DNA. The sample records under 95,000 clones, 70% to 85% being singletons. Between the trimmed V and J ends, which lost 2 bases and 4 bases, there was a span of 14 bases. CDR3 length: 15 amino acids. The germline V gene encodes CDR1 KGHSH and CDR2 LQKENI. The clonotype originates from a man in his 70s with acute or convalescent COVID-19. Source material: peripheral blood. The chain has TRBV18 and TRBJ1-1; D is undetermined. The CDR3 region has the DNA TGTGCCAGCTCACCAGAGGAGGGTATGAGCACTGAAGCTTTCTTT. Amino acids: CASSPEEGMSTEAFF. The full variable domain, in which reference TRBV18 and TRBJ1-1 provide the parts outside the CDR3, is NAGVMQNPRHLVRRRGQEARLRCSPMKGHSHVYWYRQLPEEGLKFMVYLQKENIIDESGMPKERFSAEFPKEGPSILRIQQVVRGDSAAYFCASSPEEGMSTEAFFGQGTRLTVV.